Following are 21 T cell receptor beta chains from one sample sequenced in a study of shared clonotypes between healthy human individuals. This table comes from immunoSEQ multiplex PCR, and its TCRdb copy is limited to in-frame clones, with some not included. Among under 1,100,000 clones listed, around 78% were seen once. Sequenced material: memory CD4+ T cells from PBMCs. Subset described: CD45RA-negative fraction. The source of these receptors is a young man in good health. Some clones in this sample may be carry-over from other donors' samples.

The rearrangement joins TRBV5-1 to TRBJ1-1; 10 bases map to TRBD1. J lost 4 bases, V lost 0 bases, and 3 bases had no gene match. CDR1 and CDR2 (germline): SGHRS, YFSETQ. The CDR3 has 15 amino acids. This CDR3 reads CASSLAGTGVTEAFF. CDR3 coding DNA: TGCGCCAGCAGCTTGGCCGGGACAGGGGTCACTGAAGCTTTCTTT.

The chain links TRBV2 to TRBJ2-3; perhaps TRBD1 as D (5 bases). The CDR3 spans 13 residues. Germline CDR1 is SNHLY and CDR2 is FYNNEI. The V end was cut by 6 bases, the J end by 1 base, with 8 bases between. DNA for the CDR3: TGTGCCAGCAGGAAACAGGGCACAGATACGCAGTATTTT. Protein sequence: CASRKQGTDTQYF.

The chain couples TRBV10-2 to TRBJ2-1; D tentatively fits TRBD1 or TRBD2 (5 bases each). V was shortened by 11 bases and J by 7 bases, with 21 bases between the two germline ends. The CDR3 has 14 residues. Germline V gene sequence: CDR1 WSHSY, CDR2 SAAADI. CDR3: CAGAGTDLINEQFF. The CDR3 DNA follows: TGCGCCGGGGCCGGGACGGACTTGATAAATGAGCAGTTCTTC.

This clone has just one count. V gene TRBV6-1 combines with J gene TRBJ2-7; D unresolved. Germline V gene sequence: CDR1 MNHNS, CDR2 SASEGT. Trimming removed 2 bases from V and 1 base from J, with 12 bases in between. The CDR3 extends over 15 amino acids. CDR3 nucleotide sequence: TGTGCCAGCAGTGAAATGGGTGTACATTCCTACGAGCAGTACTTC. This gives the protein CASSEMGVHSYEQYF.

The gene calls are TRBV5-4 and TRBJ2-1; TRBD2 matches 9 bases. V dropped 4 bases and J dropped 15; count of bases not matched to a gene: 11. The V gene's germline CDR1 is SGHNT and CDR2 YYREEE (reference sequence). The CDR3 contains 13 residues. The CDR3 spells CASSEAGGPKRFF. CDR3 DNA: TGTGCCAGCAGCGAGGCGGGAGGGCCTAAACGGTTCTTC.

This clone occurred once. The V and J genes are TRBV6-5 and TRBJ2-3, with unresolved D. Germline CDR1 MNHEY, CDR2 SVGAGI. Trimming cost V 5 bases and J 6 bases, with 6 bases left between them. The CDR3 covers 11 residues. Here the CDR3 DNA reads TGTGCCAGCAGTAACTGGGATACGCAGTATTTT. Protein product: CASSNWDTQYF.

Only a few counts were recorded for this clone. CDR3 sequence reads: CSVGTGEKLFF. The CDR3 DNA sequence: TGCAGCGTTGGGACAGGGGAAAAACTGTTTTTT. V gene TRBV29-1 combines with J gene TRBJ1-4; 8 nucleotides align to TRBD1. The CDR3 runs to 11 residues. V dropped 4 bases and J dropped 8; count of bases not matched to a gene: 0. Germline V gene data show CDR1 as SQVTM and CDR2 as ANQGSEA.

The V call is TRBV18, the J call TRBJ1-1; tentatively, D is TRBD1 (5 bases). Germline CDR1 reads KGHSH; CDR2 reads LQKENI. There are 14 residues in the CDR3. V was trimmed by 3 bases and J by 6 bases, leaving 14 bases between them. The CDR3 nucleotides are TGTGCCAGCTCACCCGGGGCACCGAGGGCTGAAGCTTTCTTT. This sequence encodes CASSPGAPRAEAFF. The full variable domain, rest sourced from reference TRBV18 and TRBJ1-1, is NAGVMQNPRHLVRRRGQEARLRCSPMKGHSHVYWYRQLPEEGLKFMVYLQKENIIDESGMPKERFSAEFPKEGPSILRIQQVVRGDSAAYFCASSPGAPRAEAFFGQGTRLTVV.

This clone was detected once. The chain joins TRBV28 to TRBJ1-2; TRBD1 matches at 9 bases. Germline assignment: CDR1 MDHEN and CDR2 SYDVKM. The trim removed 6 bases at V and 3 bases at J, leaving 2 bases unmatched. The CDR3 covers 13 residues. The CDR3 loop reads CASRWTGDYGYTF. For the CDR3, the DNA is TGTGCCAGCAGATGGACAGGGGACTATGGCTACACCTTC.

The chain has TRBV5-6 and TRBJ2-1; 8 positions agree with TRBD1. CDR1 SGHDT and CDR2 YYEEEE come from the germline V gene. The trim removed 3 bases at V and 4 bases at J, leaving 6 bases unmatched. CDR3 length: 15 residues. DNA of the CDR3: TGTGCCAGCAGCTCCCCCAGGGGGCTATACAATGAGCAGTTCTTC. As protein: CASSSPRGLYNEQFF.

This clone was counted a single time. The V and J genes are TRBV27 and TRBJ1-6, with 10 bases aligning to TRBD1. Germline trimming cut 6 bases from V and 8 bases from J; bases unmatched to any gene: 1. CDR3 length: 13 residues. Germline V gives CDR1 MNHEY, CDR2 SMNVEV (reference sequence). DNA for the CDR3: TGTGCCAGCAGGACAGGGGGCTATTCACCCCTCCACTTT. Residues: CASRTGGYSPLHF.

About this clone: This likely reflects a read error, since a far larger clone is one base away. Other DNA sequences in this sample translate to the same CDR3. This rearrangement joins TRBV7-2 to TRBJ1-1; D perhaps matches TRBD1 (5 bases). Germline CDR1 SGHTA, CDR2 FQGNSA. V dropped 3 bases and J dropped 1 base, with 9 bases sitting between them. The CDR3 extends over 14 amino acids. The CDR3 region is CASSLAGRNTEAFF. In nucleotides, the CDR3 is TGTGCCAGCAGCTTGGCAGGGAGGAACACTGAAGCTTTCTTT.

This clone appeared a single time. V is TRBV30 and J is TRBJ1-2; 9 nucleotides match TRBD1. The ends lost 4 bases at V and 8 bases at J; junction bases unmatched: 5. The CDR3 has 12 residues. Per germline, CDR1 GTSNPN and CDR2 SVGIG (reference sequence). For the CDR3, the DNA is TGTGCCTGGATGGGGACAGGGCGCGGCTACACCTTC. Translating gives CAWMGTGRGYTF.

This clone was detected only once. This chain uses TRBV2 with TRBJ2-3; either TRBD1 or TRBD2 may supply D (5 bases each). The germline CDR1 and CDR2 sequences are SNHLY and FYNNEI. Trimming removed 1 base at V and 0 bases at J, with 8 bases between. The length of the CDR3 is 15 residues. The CDR3 sequence: CASSEEGDSTDTQYF. As DNA, the CDR3 is TGTGCCAGCAGTGAAGAAGGGGACAGCACAGATACGCAGTATTTT.

Concerning this clone itself: One junction end disagrees with the germline gene, perhaps due to a read error. The chain combines TRBV30 with TRBJ1-2, with 9 bases lining up with TRBD1. The length of the CDR3 is 14 residues. CDR1 is GTSNPN and CDR2 is SVGIG in the germline V gene (reference sequence). CDR3 region: CAWNLDRGIGGFTF. The CDR3 bases are TGTGCCTGGAATTTGGACAGGGGAATTGGTGGCTTCACCTTC.

This chain connects TRBV4-1 to TRBJ2-3; no firm D call. The CDR3 loop spans 11 amino acids. V lost 2 bases and J lost 10, with 7 bases in between. Germline lookup yields CDR1 MGHRA and CDR2 YSYEKL. The CDR3 spells CASSQYRAQYF. The CDR3 coding sequence is TGCGCCAGCAGCCAATATAGGGCGCAGTATTTT.

This clone occurred once. V is TRBV4-2 and J is TRBJ2-1; D not resolved. CDR3 length: 14 residues. Trimming took 3 bases from V and 7 from J, leaving 13 bases between them. Germline V CDR1 and CDR2: LGHNA, YNFKEQ. CDR3 nucleotide sequence: TGTGCCAGCAGCCAGCCCCCGGAAGGGAATGAGCAGTTCTTC. Its protein is CASSQPPEGNEQFF.

The CDR3 DNA reads as TGTGCCAGCAGCATGAATACACTTGGGGGAGAAAAACTGTTTTTT. This translates into CASSMNTLGGEKLFF. J is TRBJ1-4 and V is TRBV28, with D perhaps TRBD1 (5 bases). The CDR3 has 15 amino acids. V was shortened by 6 bases and J by 8 bases, with 19 bases between the two germline ends. Germline V CDR1 and CDR2: MDHEN, SYDVKM.

A remark on this clone: This likely came from a read error, as a far larger clone is one base away. CDR3 residues: CAWSVGPSFYGHTF. Here the CDR3 DNA reads TGTGCCTGGAGTGTCGGGCCTTCCTTCTATGGCCACACCTTC. The genes are TRBV30 and TRBJ1-2; no definite D call. The V gene's germline CDR1 is GTSNPN and CDR2 SVGIG (reference sequence). The CDR3 contains 14 residues.

This clone was seen only once. Compared with germline, one end of the junction differs, possibly owing to a read error. The chain has TRBV28 and TRBJ1-1, with D possibly matching TRBD1 (6 bases). This CDR3 comprises 12 residues. Germline CDR1 and CDR2: MDHEN and SYDVKM. In DNA form, the CDR3 reads TGTGCCAGCGCGCCCCTGGGGGCCCTCCCGGCCTTT. It yields the protein CASAPLGALPAF.

The chain uses TRBV6-5 and TRBJ2-7; D tentatively fits TRBD1 or TRBD2 (5 bases each). CDR1 is MNHEY and CDR2 is SVGAGI in the germline V gene. The V end was cut by 3 bases, the J end by 2 bases, with 8 bases between. The CDR3 has 13 residues. CDR3 sequence (DNA): TGTGCCAGCAGTTATGGGACCACCTACGAGCAGTACTTC. Encoded protein: CASSYGTTYEQYF.